A single TCR beta chain is shown here with its context. This sample was included in a study of blood T cell repertoires in COVID-19. Study information: Samples of COVID-19 (acute and convalescent) were obtained from the United States, Italy and Spain. PBMCs, B-cell-depleted T cells, or T cells provided the cDNA or gDNA that made up the material.

In the study's own analysis: Estimation of nucleated cell counts relied on the amplification of reference gene primers. The data were produced by immunoSEQ multiplex PCR, yet TCRdb's version contains in-frame clones alone and is incomplete. V and J calls and clone size are copied from that table; D and trimming were computed from the DNA. The sample yields 200,000 to 250,000 clones, just under 90% seen once. V lost 4 bases, J lost 0 bases, and 12 bases lay in between. Germline CDR1 reads SGHRS; CDR2 reads YFSETQ. The CDR3 is made up of 15 amino acids. Enrollment of patients from Seattle took place during active infection, with longitudinal follow-up.

This TCR was sampled from a man aged 25 to 40 with COVID-19, enrolled during active disease. The chain carries TRBV5-1 and TRBJ2-3; tentatively, D is TRBD2 (5 bases). Sequencing was carried out using peripheral blood. The CDR3 region has the DNA TGCGCCAGCAGCCCCGCGAGGGTAAGCACAGATACGCAGTATTTT. Its translation is CASSPARVSTDTQYF.